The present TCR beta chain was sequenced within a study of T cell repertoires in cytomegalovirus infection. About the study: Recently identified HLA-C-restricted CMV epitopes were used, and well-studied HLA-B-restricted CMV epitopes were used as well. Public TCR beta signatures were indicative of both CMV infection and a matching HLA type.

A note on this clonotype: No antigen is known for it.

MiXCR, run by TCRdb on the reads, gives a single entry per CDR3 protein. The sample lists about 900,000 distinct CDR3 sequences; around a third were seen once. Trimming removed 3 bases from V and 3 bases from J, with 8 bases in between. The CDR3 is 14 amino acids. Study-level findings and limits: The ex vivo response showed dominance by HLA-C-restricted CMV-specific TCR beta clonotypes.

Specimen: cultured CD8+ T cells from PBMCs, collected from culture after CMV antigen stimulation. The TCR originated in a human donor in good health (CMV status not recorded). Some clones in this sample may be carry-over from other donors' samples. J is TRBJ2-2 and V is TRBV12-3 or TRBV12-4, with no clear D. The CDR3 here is CASSFLAYTGELFF. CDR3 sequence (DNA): TGTGCCAGCAGTTTTTTAGCTTACACCGGGGAGCTGTTTTTT.